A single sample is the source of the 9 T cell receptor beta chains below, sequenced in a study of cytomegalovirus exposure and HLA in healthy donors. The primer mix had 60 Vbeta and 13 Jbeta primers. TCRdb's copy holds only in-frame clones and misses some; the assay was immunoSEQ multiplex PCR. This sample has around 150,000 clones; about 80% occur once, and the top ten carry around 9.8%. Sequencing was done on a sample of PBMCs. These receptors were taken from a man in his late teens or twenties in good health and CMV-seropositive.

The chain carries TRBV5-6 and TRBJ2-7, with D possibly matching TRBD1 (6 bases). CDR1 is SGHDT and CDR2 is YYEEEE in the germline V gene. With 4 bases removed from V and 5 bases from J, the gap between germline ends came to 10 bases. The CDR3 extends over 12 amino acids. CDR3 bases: TGTGCCAGCAGCCTCGGACAGAACGAGCAGTACTTC. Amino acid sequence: CASSLGQNEQYF.

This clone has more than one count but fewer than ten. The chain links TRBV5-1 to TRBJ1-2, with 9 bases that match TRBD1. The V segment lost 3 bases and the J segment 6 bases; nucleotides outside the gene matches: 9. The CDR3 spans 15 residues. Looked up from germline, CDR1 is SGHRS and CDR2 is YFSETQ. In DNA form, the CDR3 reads TGCGCCAGCAGCTCGCAAGGGGACAGGGTGAATGGCTACACCTTC. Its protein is CASSSQGDRVNGYTF.

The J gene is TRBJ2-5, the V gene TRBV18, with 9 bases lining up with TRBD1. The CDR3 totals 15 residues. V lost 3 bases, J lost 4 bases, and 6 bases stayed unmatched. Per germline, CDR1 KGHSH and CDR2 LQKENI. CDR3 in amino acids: CASSPGQGRTETQYF. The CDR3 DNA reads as TGTGCCAGCTCACCCGGACAGGGGCGGACAGAGACCCAGTACTTC.

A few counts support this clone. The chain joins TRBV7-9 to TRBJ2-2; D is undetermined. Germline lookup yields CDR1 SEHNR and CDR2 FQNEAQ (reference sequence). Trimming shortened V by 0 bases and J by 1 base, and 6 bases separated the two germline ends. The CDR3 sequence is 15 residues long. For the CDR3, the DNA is TGTGCCAGCAGCTTAGCGGGCAGGAACACCGGGGAGCTGTTTTTT. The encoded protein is CASSLAGRNTGELFF.

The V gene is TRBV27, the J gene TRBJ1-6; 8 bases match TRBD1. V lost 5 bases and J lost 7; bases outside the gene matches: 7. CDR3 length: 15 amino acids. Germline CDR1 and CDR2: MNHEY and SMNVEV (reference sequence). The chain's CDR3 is CASSHRQGMNSPLHF. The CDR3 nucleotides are TGTGCCAGCAGTCATAGACAGGGGATGAATTCACCCCTCCACTTT.

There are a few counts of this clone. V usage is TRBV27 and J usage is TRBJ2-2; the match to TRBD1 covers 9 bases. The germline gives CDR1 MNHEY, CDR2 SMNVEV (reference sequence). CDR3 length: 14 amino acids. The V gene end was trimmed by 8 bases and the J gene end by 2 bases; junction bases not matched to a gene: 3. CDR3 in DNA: TGTGCCAGCCGGGACAGGGCTAACACCGGGGAGCTGTTTTTT. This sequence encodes CASRDRANTGELFF.

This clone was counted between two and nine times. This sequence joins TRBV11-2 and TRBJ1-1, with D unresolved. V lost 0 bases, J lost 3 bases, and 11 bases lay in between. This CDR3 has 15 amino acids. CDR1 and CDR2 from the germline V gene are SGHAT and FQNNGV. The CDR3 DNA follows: TGTGCCAGCAGCTTAGATCATCAGAGGGACACTGAAGCTTTCTTT. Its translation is CASSLDHQRDTEAFF.

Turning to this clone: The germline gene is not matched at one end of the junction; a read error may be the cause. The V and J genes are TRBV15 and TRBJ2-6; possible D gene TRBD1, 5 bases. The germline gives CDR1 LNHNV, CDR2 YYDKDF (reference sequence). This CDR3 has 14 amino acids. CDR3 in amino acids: CATSRVGGANGLTF. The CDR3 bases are TGTGCCACCAGCAGAGTAGGTGGGGCCAACGGCCTGACTTTC.

The DNA for the CDR3 is TGCGCCAGCAGCCAAGATTTAGACCGGAGGAATACGCAGTATTTT. Translation gives CASSQDLDRRNTQYF. V is TRBV4-1 and J is TRBJ2-3, with D perhaps matching TRBD2 (5 bases). The V end lost 0 bases, the J end lost 7 bases, and 14 bases lay between the germline ends. From germline, CDR1 is MGHRA and CDR2 YSYEKL. This CDR3 is 15 amino acids long.